This T cell receptor beta chain was retrieved from a study of blood T cells in healthy people across ages. This CDR3 has 17 amino acids. Trimming cost V 0 bases and J 2 bases, with 17 bases left between them. Germline loops: CDR1 GTSNPN, CDR2 SVGIG (reference sequence). This clonotype was found a few times. Using a J-beta primer mix together with a sample-barcoded 5' primer, a second PCR was run for about 7 to 12 cycles. TCRdb processed the 5' RACE reads anew with MiXCR; each CDR3 protein has one entry. Of 850,000 to 950,000 distinct CDR3 sequences detected, about 28% appear once; the ten largest clones hold 15% to 20%.

This chain joins TRBV30 and TRBJ2-4; the D gene is possibly TRBD1 (7 bases). Sample: blood. The receptor's source is an elderly woman in good health. Here the CDR3 reads CAWSVRRRDSTKNIQYF. The CDR3 bases are TGTGCCTGGAGTGTACGGAGGAGGGACAGCACCAAAAACATTCAGTACTTC.